This T cell receptor beta chain is drawn from a study of blood T cell repertoires in COVID-19. Whole-study context: COVID-19 samples collected from the United States, Italy and Spain covered acute and convalescent phases. PBMCs, B-cell-depleted T cells, or T cells were the source of the cDNA or gDNA that made up the material.

The data were produced by immunoSEQ multiplex PCR, yet TCRdb's version contains in-frame clones alone and is incomplete. The table lists about 100,000 clones, 80% to 90% of them singletons. The sequencing sample was made of peripheral blood. The TCR originated in a man older than 75 with acute or convalescent COVID-19.

The CDR3 reads CASSATSGLTDTQYF. For the CDR3, the DNA is TGTGCCAGCAGTGCGACTAGCGGACTCACAGATACGCAGTATTTT. This chain connects TRBV7-9 to TRBJ2-3, with 9 nucleotides matching TRBD2. Germline-derived CDR1 and CDR2 are SEHNR and FQNEAQ (reference sequence). V shed 6 bases and J 2 bases; nucleotides not matched to a gene: 6. The CDR3 is 15 residues long.